This record covers a single TCR beta chain. The count of this clone is one. Its antigen has not been determined. No base quality information exists; no much larger clone differs at one position. The source of the sample is a study of vaccination effects on CD4 cells after COVID-19 (dated by TCRdb to the early 2020s). Describing the broader study: The ViraFEST assay stimulated PBMC with viral peptide pools and then used TCR sequencing to identify antigen-specific CD4+ T cell clonotypes by expansion. Over 1.5 million PBMC per well were cultured with about 9.6 ug/ml peptides in IMDM containing approximately 4.7% human AB serum, about 9 IU/ml IL-2 and gentamicin. Two doses of either the BNT162b2 or the mRNA-1273 mRNA SARS-CoV-2 vaccine were administered to participants. The full study included 10 to 11 COVID-19 convalescent patients and several SARS-CoV-2-naive healthy vaccine recipients. Cultures from other donors in the study were sequenced using the Oncomine TCR Beta short-read assay on an Illumina iSeq 100. Pre-vaccine samples from two convalescent patients were drawn 16 days and one week before the first dose, 142 and 148 days after COVID-19 diagnosis. SARS-CoV-2 spike-specific CD4+ TCR repertoires from before and after mRNA vaccination were compared in COVID-19 convalescent patients and in infection-naive vaccine recipients.

Broad study findings and their caveats: Both infection-induced and vaccine-induced clones contracted markedly at late post-vaccination timepoints, which is consistent with waning T cell responses. For convalescent patients, new clones induced by the vaccine made up most of the post-vaccine spike-reactive repertoire, and these new clones were largely distinct from the clones induced by infection. Limitations of the study were the small number of convalescent patients and the absence of early post-infection timepoints.

After less than 13 days of culture, CD4+ T cells were isolated with the EasySep CD4+ T cell isolation kit. Convalescent patients had PCR-confirmed SARS-CoV-2 infection between March and December 2020, before Alpha, Beta and Delta variants emerged in the United States. Half of the culture medium was replaced with fresh IL-2-containing medium on days 3 and 7. Unless noted otherwise, every peptide stimulation condition was cultured in triplicate wells. Using Ficoll-Paque Plus gradient centrifugation, PBMC were separated from whole blood and then either used fresh or cryopreserved at -140C. The QIAamp micro DNA kit was used to extract genomic DNA from the cultured CD4+ T cells. The library was generated by the immunoSEQ multiplex PCR assay. TCR beta CDR3 sequencing was performed on DNA from the cultured, isolated CD4+ T cells. The authors' pipeline ran thus. The analysis removed non-productive TCR sequences, trimmed reads to the CDR3 region, and retained only CDR3s that were 7 or more amino acids long. The MANAFEST web app was used to identify antigen-specific clonotypes by comparing expansion in peptide wells with expansion in reference cultures. For clones to be considered positive, expansion at FDR<0.05 versus reference and all other wells, an odds ratio above 5, and a frequency above 0.1% in two replicate wells were required. Clonotypes significantly expanded in SARS-CoV-2 spike wells and in at least one common cold coronavirus spike condition were defined as cross-reactive. CDR3 similarity was assessed by Levenshtein distance using the stringdist R package, and unrooted trees were constructed with ape in R 3.6.1. Held by TCRdb, this immuneACCESS table contains in-frame sequences only and omits some clones. Under half of the omission traces to an unresolved V gene where checked; the cause of the rest is unknown. That table furnishes V, J and clone size, whereas the DNA furnished D and trimming. The sample has 45,000 to 60,000 clones on record, 70% to 80% of them singletons. Approximately 12% of the sample is held by the ten biggest clonotypes.

From the cysteine through the phenylalanine, the CDR3 covers 12 amino acids. The entry retains the CDR3 DNA only, 36 bases that are in frame from base 1. CDR1 and CDR2 (MGHDK, SYGVNS) derive from the germline V gene. V is cut by 3 bases and J by 10 bases, and the space between the germline ends is 12 bases. Sequenced material: CD4+ T cells from PBMCs cultured without peptide, taken before COVID-19 vaccination. The rearranged segments are TRBV25-1 and TRBJ1-1; the D gene is possibly TRBD1, with 5 bases matching. The origin of this receptor is a human donor who had a prior SARS-CoV-2 infection. Here the CDR3 is given as CASSDTVGGAFF. Here is the DNA: TGTGCCAGCAGTGATACAGTGGGGGGAGCTTTCTTT.